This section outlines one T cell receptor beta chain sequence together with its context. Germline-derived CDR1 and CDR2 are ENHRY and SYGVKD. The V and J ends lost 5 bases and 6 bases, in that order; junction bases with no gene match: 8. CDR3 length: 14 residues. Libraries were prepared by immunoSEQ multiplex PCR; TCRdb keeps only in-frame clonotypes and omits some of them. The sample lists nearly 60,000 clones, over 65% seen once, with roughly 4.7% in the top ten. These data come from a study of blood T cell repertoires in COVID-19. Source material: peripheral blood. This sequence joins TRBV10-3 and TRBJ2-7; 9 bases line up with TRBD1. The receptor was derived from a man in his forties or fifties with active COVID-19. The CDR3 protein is CAISSGTGLSEQYF. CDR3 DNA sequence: TGTGCCATCAGTTCCGGGACAGGGTTGTCCGAGCAGTACTTC.